This T cell receptor (beta chain) was recovered during a study of shared clonotypes between healthy human individuals. V lost 2 bases and J 0 bases, leaving 11 bases between the germline ends. The CDR3 is made up of 16 amino acids. Germline values: CDR1 MNHEY, CDR2 SVGAGI. The method was immunoSEQ multiplex PCR; TCRdb's version includes in-frame clones alone and lacks a portion of them. This table holds 2 million or so clones, 85% to 95% found once. This TCR was sampled from a man in his late teens or twenties in good health. V is TRBV6-5 and J is TRBJ1-5, with D unresolved. Sequencing input: naive CD4+ T cells sorted from blood. Subset meaning: CD45RA+ positively selected. The CDR3 nucleotides read TGTGCCAGCAGTTACCGCGCCAGCTATAGCAATCAGCCCCAGCATTTT. Its translation is CASSYRASYSNQPQHF.